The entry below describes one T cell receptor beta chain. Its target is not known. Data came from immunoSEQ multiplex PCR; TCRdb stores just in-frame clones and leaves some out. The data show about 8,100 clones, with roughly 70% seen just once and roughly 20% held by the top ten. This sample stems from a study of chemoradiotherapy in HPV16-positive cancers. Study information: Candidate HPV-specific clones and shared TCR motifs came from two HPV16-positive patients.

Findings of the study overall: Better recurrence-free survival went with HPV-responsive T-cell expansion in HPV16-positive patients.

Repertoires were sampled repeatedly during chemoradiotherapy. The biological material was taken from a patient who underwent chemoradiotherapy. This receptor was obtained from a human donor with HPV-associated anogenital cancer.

The CDR3 nucleotides are TGTGCCTGTAACAGGGGGGGGCCTGAAGCTTTCTTT. It translates to CACNRGGPEAFF. The rearrangement links TRBV30 to TRBJ1-1, with 8 bases aligning to TRBD1. The ends lost 6 bases at V and 6 bases at J; junction bases unmatched: 6. CDR3 length equals 12 residues. The germline gives CDR1 GTSNPN, CDR2 SVGIG (reference sequence). The full variable domain, completed using reference TRBV30 and TRBJ1-1, is SQTIHQWPATLVQPVGSPLSLECTVEGTSNPNLYWYRQAAGRGLQLLFYSVGIGQISSEVPQNLSASRPQDRQFILSSKKLLLSDSGFYLCACNRGGPEAFFGQGTRLTVV.